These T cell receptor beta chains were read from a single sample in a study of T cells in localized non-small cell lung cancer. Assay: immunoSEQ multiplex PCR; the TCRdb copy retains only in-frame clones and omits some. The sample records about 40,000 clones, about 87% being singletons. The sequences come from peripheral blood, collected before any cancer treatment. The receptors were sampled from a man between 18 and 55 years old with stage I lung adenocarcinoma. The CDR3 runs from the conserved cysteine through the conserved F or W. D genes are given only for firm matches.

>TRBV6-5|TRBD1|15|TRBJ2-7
CASSWTGKGSYEQYF
TGTGCCAGCAGTTGGACAGGGAAAGGGTCCTACGAGCAGTACTTC
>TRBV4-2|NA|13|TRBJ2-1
CASSPDSNNEQFF
TGTGCCAGCAGCCCGGACAGCAACAATGAGCAGTTCTTC
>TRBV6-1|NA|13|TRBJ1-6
CASKETANSPLHF
TGTGCCAGCAAAGAGACAGCTAATTCACCCCTCCACTTT
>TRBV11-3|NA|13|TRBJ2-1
CASSFGVIDEQFF
TGTGCCAGCAGCTTTGGGGTCATCGATGAGCAGTTCTTC
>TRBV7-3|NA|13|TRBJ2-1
CASSPTGLNEQFF
TGTGCCAGCAGCCCGACAGGTCTTAATGAGCAGTTCTTC
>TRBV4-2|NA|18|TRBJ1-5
CASRAEQGLLNSNQPQHF
TGTGCCAGCAGGGCAGAACAGGGATTACTTAATAGCAATCAGCCCCAGCATTTT
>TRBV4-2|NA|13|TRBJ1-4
CASSQSPEEKLFF
TGTGCCAGCAGCCAATCCCCGGAGGAAAAACTGTTTTTT
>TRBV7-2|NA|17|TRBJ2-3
CASSLGSAGGRTDTQYF
TGTGCCAGCAGCTTAGGTTCGGCCGGGGGCCGCACAGATACGCAGTATTTT
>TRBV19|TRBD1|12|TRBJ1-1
CASSQGVTEAFF
TGTGCCAGTAGTCAGGGGGTAACTGAAGCTTTCTTT
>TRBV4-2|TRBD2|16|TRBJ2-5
CASSQEPSGGQETQYF
TGTGCCAGCAGCCAAGAACCTAGCGGGGGCCAAGAGACCCAGTACTTC
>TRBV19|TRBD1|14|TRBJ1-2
CASSGVQGNYGYTF
TGTGCCAGTAGTGGGGTACAGGGGAACTATGGCTACACCTTC